The T cell receptor beta chain described here comes from a study of Graves' ophthalmopathy and Graves' hyperthyroidism (dated by TCRdb to the late 2010s). Broadly, across the study: Hyperthyroidism was defined as stable when no progression to ophthalmopathy occurred within 18 months of follow-up. T-cell repertoires of thyroid tissue and blood were compared in several hyperthyroidism patients. In total, under 150 blood samples were TCR-sequenced: some 40 ophthalmopathy, about 75 hyperthyroidism and some 17 hyperthyroidism-to-ophthalmopathy patients. The study used signatures of the TCR beta repertoire to tell Graves' ophthalmopathy apart from Graves' hyperthyroidism and to predict which patients would progress to ophthalmopathy. To explore V-J signatures distinguishing ophthalmopathy from hyperthyroidism, a discovery set of some 100 patients (around 42 ophthalmopathy, 55 to 60 stable hyperthyroidism) was enrolled. After sampling, hyperthyroidism patients received methimazole starting at 30 mg daily, and ophthalmopathy patients received high-dose intravenous methylprednisolone. The independent validation cohort included approximately 19 hyperthyroidism patients plus 17 patients who later progressed from hyperthyroidism to ophthalmopathy. The investigation overall reported the following: Most of the expanded thyroid clonotypes with a frequency above 0.001 were also detected in blood, and it was suggested that the thyroid immune response may be reflected by blood repertoires. In validation, the model predicted ophthalmopathy progression with 70.59% sensitivity and 72.22% specificity; roughly 11 predicted patients were CT-confirmed with GO in a median of roughly 6.8 months. Sample size was not statistically predetermined, and group allocation was not concealed from the investigators. In cross-validation, the 13-signature model distinguished ophthalmopathy from stable hyperthyroidism with approximately 90% sensitivity and 81% to 82% specificity, while in the test set the corresponding values were roughly 80% and 75%.

The germline V gene encodes CDR1 LNHNV and CDR2 YYDKDF (reference sequence). V is shortened by 4 bases, J by 0 bases, and the region joining them spans 12 bases. Including cysteine and phenylalanine, the CDR3 has 15 amino acids. Only CDR3 DNA is held: 45 bases, read in frame from base 1. Hyperthyroidism patients were newly diagnosed, with disease duration under 2 months, and aged 18 to 65 years. Patients with other autoimmune diseases, uncontrolled infections, pregnancy or lactation were excluded. Clinical symptoms, serum thyroxine, TRAb, thyroid ultrasound and orbital computed tomography formed the basis of the diagnosis. Trizol reagent was used to extract the total RNA, and its quality was then checked on an Agilent 2100 Bioanalyzer. This clonotype was recorded at least ten times. Which antigen it targets is not known. No base quality values were provided; no much bigger clone lies one nucleotide off.

For repertoire sequencing, TCR beta CDR3 regions were amplified from RNA transcripts. The first round was an RT-PCR using HTBI primers with the Qiagen OneStep RT-PCR kit, and this first round was followed by a second-round multiplex PCR, then size selection and purification. Sequencing of the libraries was carried out on an Illumina HiSeq2000 in paired-end mode with 100 bp reads. Processing in the source paper ran as follows. SOAPnuke was used to process the reads, throwing out any read that had adapters, had uncalled bases, had a mean Phred below 15, or lacked an exact constant-primer or identifier match. COPE v1.2.5 was used to merge high-quality paired reads. Clonotypes were defined as unique nucleotide sequences and were aligned to IMGT TRB V, D and J references using MiTCR v1.1. The analysis was limited to V-J combinations with a frequency above 0.0001, which together covered roughly 99% of the repertoires. A TCR clonal expansion and chaos score per V-J combination was defined as the ratio of F50 clonal expansion to chaos observed in the TCRdist matrix. Welch's t-statistics and random forest were used to narrow the features down to approximately twelve V-J combinations, which were then fed into a naive Bayes classifier. The Morisita-Horn index was used to measure how similar the thyroid and blood repertoires were. TCRdb reran the public reads through fastp at Q25 and MiXCR, keeping productive beta chains. When rows share a CDR3 protein, they turn into one entry using the most common DNA and genes. The V and J calls were not made by the authors but by TCRdb's processing. Within this sample are 580,000 or so distinct CDR3 sequences, with about 35% of them counted one time only. The ten largest clones take up 3.5% to 4.5% of the sample.

The sequence derives from an adult man with Graves' hyperthyroidism. The specimen sequenced was peripheral blood or thyroid tissue (not recorded which). The receptor chain draws on TRBV15 and TRBJ1-2; the D gene remains uncertain. The CDR3 region has the sequence CATSTPTAANYGYTF. The sequenced DNA: TGTGCCACCAGCACCCCGACCGCCGCTAACTATGGCTACACCTTC.